This TCR beta chain originates from a study of shared clonotypes between healthy human individuals. Regarding this clone: What it recognizes is unknown.

Study-level points and caveats: The study found 4.5% to 6% of naive CD4 clonotypes shared across a handful of donors.

Sequencing was performed with immunoSEQ multiplex PCR; in TCRdb, only in-frame clones are kept and a portion is missing. The profile shows about 1.9 million clones, around 95% of them singletons. Positive CCR7 selection of CD45RO-negative cells yielded the naive CD8 cells, and terminally differentiated effector memory CD45RA+ cells were excluded. Trimming shortened V by 5 bases and J by 2 bases, and 8 bases separated the two germline ends. This CDR3 contains 13 residues. The V gene's germline CDR1 is PRHDT and CDR2 FYEKMQ (reference sequence). The sample was naive CD8+ T cells from PBMCs. This TCR came from a man aged 18 to 30 in good health. Some clones in this sample may be carry-over from other donors' samples. The chain links TRBV13 to TRBJ2-3; D remains unclear. Here the CDR3 DNA reads TGTGCCAGCAGCCCCTCCCCCACAGATACGCAGTATTTT. This sequence encodes CASSPSPTDTQYF.